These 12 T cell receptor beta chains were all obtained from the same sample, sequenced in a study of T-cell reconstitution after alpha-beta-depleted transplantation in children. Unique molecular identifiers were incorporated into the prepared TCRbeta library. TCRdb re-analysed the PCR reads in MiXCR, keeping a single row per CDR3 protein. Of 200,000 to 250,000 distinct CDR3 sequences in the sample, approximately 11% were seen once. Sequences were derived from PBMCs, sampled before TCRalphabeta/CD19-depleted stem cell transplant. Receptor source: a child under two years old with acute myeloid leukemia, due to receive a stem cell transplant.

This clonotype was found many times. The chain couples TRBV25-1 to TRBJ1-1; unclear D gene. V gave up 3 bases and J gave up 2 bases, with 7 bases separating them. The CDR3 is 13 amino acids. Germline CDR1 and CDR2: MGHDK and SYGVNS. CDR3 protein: CASSDGVNTEAFF. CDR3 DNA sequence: TGTGCCAGCAGTGATGGGGTCAACACTGAAGCTTTCTTT. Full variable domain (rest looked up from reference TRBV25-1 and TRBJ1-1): EADIYQTPRYLVIGTGKKITLECSQTMGHDKMYWYQQDPGMELHLIHYSYGVNSTEKGDLSSESTVSRIRTEHFPLTLESARPSHTSQYLCASSDGVNTEAFFGQGTRLTVV.

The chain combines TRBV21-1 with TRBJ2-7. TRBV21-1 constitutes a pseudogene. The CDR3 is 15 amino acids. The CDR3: CASSTKRVLSYEQYF. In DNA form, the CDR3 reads TGTGCCAGCAGTACAAAGCGGGTCCTCTCCTACGAGCAGTACTTC.

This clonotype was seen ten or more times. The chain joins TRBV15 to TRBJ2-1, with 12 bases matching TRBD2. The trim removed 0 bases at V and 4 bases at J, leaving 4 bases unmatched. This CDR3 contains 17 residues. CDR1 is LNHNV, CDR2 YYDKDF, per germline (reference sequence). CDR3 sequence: CATSRDILAGGYNEQFF. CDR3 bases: TGTGCCACCAGCAGAGATATCCTAGCGGGGGGGTACAATGAGCAGTTCTTC.

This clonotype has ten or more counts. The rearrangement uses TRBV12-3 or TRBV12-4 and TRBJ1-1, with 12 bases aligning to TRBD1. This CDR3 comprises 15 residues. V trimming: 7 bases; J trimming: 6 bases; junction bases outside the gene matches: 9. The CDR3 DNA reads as TGTGCCAGCAAGGGTCTGGGACAGGGGGCCTCTGAAGCTTTCTTT. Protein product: CASKGLGQGASEAFF.

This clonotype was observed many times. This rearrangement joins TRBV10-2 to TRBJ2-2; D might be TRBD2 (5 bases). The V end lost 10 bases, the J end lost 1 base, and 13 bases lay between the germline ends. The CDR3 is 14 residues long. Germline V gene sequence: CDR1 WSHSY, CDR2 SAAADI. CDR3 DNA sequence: TGCGCCATCCTCGGACTCGTGAACACCGGGGAGCTGTTTTTT. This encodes CAILGLVNTGELFF.

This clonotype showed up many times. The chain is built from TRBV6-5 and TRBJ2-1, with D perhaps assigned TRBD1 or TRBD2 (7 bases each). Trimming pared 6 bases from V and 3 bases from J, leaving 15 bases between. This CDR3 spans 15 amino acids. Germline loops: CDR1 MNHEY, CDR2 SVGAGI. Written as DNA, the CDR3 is TGTGCCAGCAGATCCGCAGGGGGGGACTACAATGAGCAGTTCTTC. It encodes CASRSAGGDYNEQFF.

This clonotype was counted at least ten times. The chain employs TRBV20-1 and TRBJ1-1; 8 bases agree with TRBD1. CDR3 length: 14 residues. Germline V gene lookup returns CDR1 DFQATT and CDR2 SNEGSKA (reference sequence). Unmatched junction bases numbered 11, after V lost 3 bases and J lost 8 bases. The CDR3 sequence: CSASGPGQELEAFF. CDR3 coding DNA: TGCAGTGCTAGCGGACCGGGACAGGAACTCGAAGCTTTCTTT.

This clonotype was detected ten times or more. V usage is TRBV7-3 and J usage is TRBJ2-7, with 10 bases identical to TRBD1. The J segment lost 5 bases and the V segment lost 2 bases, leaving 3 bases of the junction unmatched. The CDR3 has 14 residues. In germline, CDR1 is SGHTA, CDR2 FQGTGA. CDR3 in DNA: TGTGCCAGCAGCTTAGGACAGGGGGTGAACGAGCAGTACTTC. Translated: CASSLGQGVNEQYF.

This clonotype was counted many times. The CDR3 DNA reads TGTGCCAGCAGGGACACGGGCAATCAGCCCCAGCATTTT. It specifies CASRDTGNQPQHF. The rearrangement joins TRBV28 to TRBJ1-5; maybe TRBD1 (5 bases). V dropped 6 bases and J dropped 2 bases, with 8 bases sitting between them. The CDR3 consists of 13 residues. Germline assignment: CDR1 MDHEN and CDR2 SYDVKM.

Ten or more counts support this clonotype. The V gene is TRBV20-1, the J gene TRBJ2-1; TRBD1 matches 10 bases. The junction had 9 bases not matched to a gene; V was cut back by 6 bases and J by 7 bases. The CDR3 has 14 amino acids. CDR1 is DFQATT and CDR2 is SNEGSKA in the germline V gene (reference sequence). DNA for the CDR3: TGCAGTGCAACCGGGACAGGGGCACCTAATGAGCAGTTCTTC. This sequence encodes CSATGTGAPNEQFF.

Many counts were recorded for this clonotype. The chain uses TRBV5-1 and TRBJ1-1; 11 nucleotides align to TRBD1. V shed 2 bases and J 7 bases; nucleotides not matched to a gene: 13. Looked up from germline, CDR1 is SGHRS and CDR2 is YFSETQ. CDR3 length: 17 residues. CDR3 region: CASSFFAGTGGNGEAFF. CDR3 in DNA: TGCGCCAGCAGCTTTTTTGCCGGGACAGGGGGTAATGGTGAAGCTTTCTTT.

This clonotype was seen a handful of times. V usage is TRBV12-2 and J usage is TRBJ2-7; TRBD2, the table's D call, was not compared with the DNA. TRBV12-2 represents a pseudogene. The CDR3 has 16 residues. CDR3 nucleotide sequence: TGTGCAAGTCGCTCACCTTGGGGGACTTTAACCTACGAGCAGTACTTC. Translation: CASRSPWGTLTYEQYF.